The next 9 T cell receptor beta chains were all read from a single sample in a study of OX40 agonist ivuxolimab in advanced cancers. Here immunoSEQ multiplex PCR was the method, and the copy in TCRdb shows in-frame clones only, minus some. Here the sample spans about 38,000 clones, 60% to 85% being singletons. Source: CD4+ or CD8+ T cells sorted from blood, taken in a trial of the OX40 agonist ivuxolimab. The receptors come from an adult with an advanced solid tumor such as melanoma, head and neck, liver or kidney cancer.

This sequence joins TRBV4-2 and TRBJ2-6; TRBD1 is a possible D gene (6 bases). This CDR3 spans 18 amino acids. The germline V gene has CDR1 LGHNA and CDR2 YNFKEQ. V was pared by 6 bases and J by 0 bases, with 18 bases between. The CDR3 nucleotides read TGTGCCAGCAGTCTTTCCGGGACAACCTTCTCTGGGGCCAACGTCCTGACTTTC. As protein: CASSLSGTTFSGANVLTF.

A note on this clone: A junction end diverges from the germline sequence, so it may reflect a read error. The genes are TRBV28 and TRBJ1-1; D gene uncertain. This CDR3 has 12 residues. Germline V CDR1 and CDR2: MDHEN, SYDVKM. DNA of the CDR3: TGTGCCAGCAGTTTTAGGAACTCTGAAGCTTTCTTT. Its translation: CASSFRNSEAFF. Full variable domain (rest looked up from reference TRBV28 and TRBJ1-1): DVKVTQSSRYLVKRTGEKVFLECVQDMDHENMFWYRQDPGLGLRLIYFSYDVKMKEKGDIPEGYSVSREKKERFSLILESASTNQTSMYLCASSFRNSEAFFGQGTRLTVV.

There are a few counts of this clone. This chain connects TRBV15 to TRBJ2-1; 10 positions match TRBD2. Germline assignment: CDR1 LNHNV and CDR2 YYDKDF (reference sequence). This CDR3 comprises 15 residues. The V and J ends lost 1 base and 7 bases, in that order; junction bases with no gene match: 4. As DNA, the CDR3 is TGTGCCACCAGCAGAGGTGGTAGCGGGAGGAATGAGCAGTTCTTC. This codes for CATSRGGSGRNEQFF. The full variable domain, in which reference TRBV15 and TRBJ2-1 provide the parts outside the CDR3, is DAMVIQNPRYQVTQFGKPVTLSCSQTLNHNVMYWYQQKSSQAPKLLFHYYDKDFNNEADTPDNFQSRRPNTSFCFLDIRSPGLGDTAMYLCATSRGGSGRNEQFFGPGTRLTVL.

The gene calls are TRBV15 and TRBJ2-7, with a tentative D call TRBD2 (6 bases). Germline loops: CDR1 LNHNV, CDR2 YYDKDF (reference sequence). V shed 2 bases and J shed 6 bases, with 20 bases lying between them. The CDR3 is 16 amino acids. The CDR3 DNA reads TGTGCCACCAGCAGATCCCTCGGCAGGGAGGCCATCGAGCAGTACTTC. It codes for CATSRSLGREAIEQYF.

The CDR3 nucleotides are TGTGCCAGCAGACCCACCCGGAGGCTCGCGGGAGATACGCAGTATTTT. It codes for CASRPTRRLAGDTQYF. This chain connects TRBV27 to TRBJ2-3; tentative D call: TRBD2 (5 bases). Trimming removed 6 bases at V and 5 bases at J, with 21 bases between. The CDR3 consists of 16 residues. Germline V CDR1 and CDR2: MNHEY, SMNVEV (reference sequence).

J is TRBJ2-2 and V is TRBV7-8; no definite D call. Germline V gene sequence: CDR1 SGHVS, CDR2 FQNEAQ. CDR3 length equals 14 residues. Deletions cut 5 bases from V and 6 bases from J, with 13 bases between. The CDR3 loop is CASSPRWAAGELFF. In DNA, the CDR3 is TGTGCCAGCAGCCCTCGGTGGGCTGCCGGGGAGCTGTTTTTT.

The CDR3 DNA sequence: TGTGCCATCAGTGAAAAGCAGGGCTACACTGAAGCTTTCTTT. Translating gives CAISEKQGYTEAFF. This rearrangement joins TRBV10-3 to TRBJ1-1, with a weak D call TRBD1 (5 bases). V was shortened by 3 bases and J by 3 bases, with 11 bases between the two germline ends. The CDR3 is 14 residues long. Germline loops: CDR1 ENHRY, CDR2 SYGVKD.

The chain recombines TRBV9 with TRBJ2-7, with 10 bases that match TRBD2. The germline V gene encodes CDR1 SGDLS and CDR2 YYNGEE. This CDR3 has 17 amino acids. Germline trimming cut 0 bases from V and 6 bases from J; bases unmatched to any gene: 12. The CDR3 protein is CASSVGLAKREGLEQYF. CDR3 bases: TGTGCCAGCAGCGTAGGGTTGGCCAAGCGGGAGGGGCTCGAGCAGTACTTC.

This rearrangement joins TRBV29-1 to TRBJ2-7; 11 bases align to TRBD2. J lost 3 bases, V lost 5 bases, and 3 bases had no gene match. The CDR3 extends over 13 amino acids. Germline lookup yields CDR1 SQVTM and CDR2 ANQGSEA. In DNA form, the CDR3 reads TGCAGCGTTTGGACTAGCGGGCGCTACGAGCAGTACTTC. Amino acids: CSVWTSGRYEQYF.